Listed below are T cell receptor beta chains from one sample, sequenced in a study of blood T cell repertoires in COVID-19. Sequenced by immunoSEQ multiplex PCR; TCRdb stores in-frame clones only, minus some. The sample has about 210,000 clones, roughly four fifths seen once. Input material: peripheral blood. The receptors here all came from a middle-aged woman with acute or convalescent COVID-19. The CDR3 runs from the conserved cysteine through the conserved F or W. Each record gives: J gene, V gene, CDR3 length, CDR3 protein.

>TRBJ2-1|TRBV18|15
CASSLGTGVYNEQFF
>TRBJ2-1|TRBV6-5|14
CASTLGQSYNEQFF
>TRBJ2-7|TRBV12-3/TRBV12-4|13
CASSLKTKIAQYF
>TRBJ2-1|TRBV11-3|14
CASSSDRGWNEQFF
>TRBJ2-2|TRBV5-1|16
CASSFRDLANTGELFF
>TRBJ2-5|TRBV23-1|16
CASSQSSGTGGPTQYF
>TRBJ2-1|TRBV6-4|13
CATSRDRVDEQFF
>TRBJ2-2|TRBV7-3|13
CASGVGATGELFF
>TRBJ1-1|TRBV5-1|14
CASSLIQMNTEAFF
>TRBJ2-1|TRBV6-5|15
CASSYPSGGAGEQFF
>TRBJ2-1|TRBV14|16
CASSQVIGTRGGEQFF
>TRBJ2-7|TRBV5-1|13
CASSKTDGAEQYF
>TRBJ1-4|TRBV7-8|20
CASSLAPTPGQGGFWEKLFF
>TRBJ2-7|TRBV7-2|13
CASSLPGSYEQYF
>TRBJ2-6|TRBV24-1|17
CATSDSTGLAGANVLTF
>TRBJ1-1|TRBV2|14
CASTENLGFTEAFF
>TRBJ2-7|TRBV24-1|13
CATSDFRSYEQYF
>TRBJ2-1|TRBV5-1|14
CASSASGGYNEQFF
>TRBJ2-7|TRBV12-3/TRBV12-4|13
CASTRTGGGEQYF
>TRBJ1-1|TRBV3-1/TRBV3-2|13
CASSQEGRTEAFF
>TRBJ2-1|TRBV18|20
CASSPTGTSGGLPSYNEQFF
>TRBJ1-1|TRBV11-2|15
CASSSARGLNTEAFF
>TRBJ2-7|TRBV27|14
CASLNLRVPHEQYF
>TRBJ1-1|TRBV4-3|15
CASSQSQTLPTEAFF
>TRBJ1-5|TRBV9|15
CASSALRDSNQPQHF
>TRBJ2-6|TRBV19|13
CASSFSGANVLTF
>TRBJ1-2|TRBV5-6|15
CASSLAGEGNYGYTF
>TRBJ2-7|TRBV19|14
CASSIVAGGYEQYF
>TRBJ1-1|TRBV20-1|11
CSASRITEAFF
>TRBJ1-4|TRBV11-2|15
CASSLTGTTNEKLFF
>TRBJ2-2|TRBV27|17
CASSLYPTRTSTGELFF
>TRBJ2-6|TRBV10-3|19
CAIRPRGQGASSGANVLTF
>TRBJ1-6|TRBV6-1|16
CASSAFGTASNSPLHF
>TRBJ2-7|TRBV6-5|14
CASSRSGGSYEQYF
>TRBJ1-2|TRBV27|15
CASSSPRQGSYGYTF
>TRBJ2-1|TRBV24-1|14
CATSAEWAGNEQFF
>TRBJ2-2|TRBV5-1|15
CASSPGEVNTGELFF
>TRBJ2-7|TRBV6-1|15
CASSEGTSVTYEQYF
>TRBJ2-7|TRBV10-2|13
CASRPGQGNEQYF
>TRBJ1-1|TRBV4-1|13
CASSTGMNTEAFF
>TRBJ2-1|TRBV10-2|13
CASQLAGGSEQFF
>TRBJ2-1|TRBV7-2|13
CASSLARGSEQFF